This T cell receptor beta chain was identified during a study of blood T cell repertoires in COVID-19. The assay was immunoSEQ multiplex PCR, and TCRdb's table has in-frame clones only and misses some. The sample lists about 370,000 clones, roughly 90% seen once, with less than 3.5% in the top ten. The CDR3 spans 12 residues. From germline, CDR1 is LNHDA and CDR2 SQIVND (reference sequence). V lost 6 bases, J lost 3 bases, and 9 bases lay in between. Input material: peripheral blood. The chain couples TRBV19 to TRBJ2-7; the D gene is possibly TRBD1 (5 bases). The receptor was isolated from a woman in her thirties with COVID-19, enrolled during active disease. The CDR3 coding sequence is TGTGCCAGTAGGGGCAGGGACTACGAGCAGTACTTC. It translates to CASRGRDYEQYF.